This T cell receptor beta chain was captured in a study of read filtering for tumor transcriptome and immune sequencing. Whole-study results and caveats: Approximately 77% of IR-seq clonotypes had a single read, yet these held approximately 3.7% of reads. The CD138-negative fraction was mixed bone marrow immune cells, not pure T cells.

Details on this clonotype: The antigen remains undetermined. One end of the junction fails to match germline, which may point to a read error.

The library was built from about 0.4 ug RNA with molecular barcoded adaptors for alpha/delta and beta/gamma chains. TCRdb called the reads again in MiXCR, with one record for every CDR3 protein. The table includes tens of thousands of distinct CDR3 sequences, 13% to 15% detected once. The germline gives CDR1 MGHRA, CDR2 YSYEKL. The length of the CDR3 is 11 residues. The sequencing sample was made of a population of CD138-negative cells sorted from bone marrow. V usage is TRBV4-1 and J usage is TRBJ2-1; D unclear. The clonotype comes from a donor at least 40 years old with multiple myeloma. The chain's CDR3 is CATSQEAGQFF. The CDR3, as DNA: TGCGCCACCAGCCAAGAGGCAGGGCAGTTCTTC.